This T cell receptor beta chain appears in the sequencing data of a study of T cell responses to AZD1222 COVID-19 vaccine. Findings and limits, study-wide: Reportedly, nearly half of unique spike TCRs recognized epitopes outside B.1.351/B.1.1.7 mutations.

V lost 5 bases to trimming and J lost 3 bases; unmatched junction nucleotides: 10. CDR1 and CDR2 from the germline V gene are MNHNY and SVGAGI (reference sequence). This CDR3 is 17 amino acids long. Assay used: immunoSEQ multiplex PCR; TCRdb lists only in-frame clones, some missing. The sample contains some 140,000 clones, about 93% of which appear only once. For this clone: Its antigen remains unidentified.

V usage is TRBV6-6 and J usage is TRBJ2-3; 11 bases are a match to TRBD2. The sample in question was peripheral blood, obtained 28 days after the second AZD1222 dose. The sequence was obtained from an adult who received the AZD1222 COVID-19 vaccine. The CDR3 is CASSPLLAGEVTDTQYF. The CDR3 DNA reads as TGTGCCAGCAGTCCCCTACTAGCGGGGGAAGTGACAGATACGCAGTATTTT.